Included here is one T cell receptor beta chain sequence, with context. Clones were read by immunoSEQ multiplex PCR, and TCRdb kept only the in-frame ones, dropping some. The sample records some 2 million clones, about 95% being singletons. Trimming shortened V by 3 bases and J by 2 bases, and 9 bases separated the two germline ends. Germline CDR1 reads WNHNN; CDR2 reads SYGVQD (reference sequence). The CDR3 totals 14 residues. These data originate in a study of shared clonotypes between healthy human individuals. This rearrangement joins TRBV10-1 to TRBJ2-3, with D unresolved. The specimen sequenced was naive CD4+ T cells sorted from blood. Subset: CD45RA+ positively selected. The receptor was isolated from a man younger than 35 in good health. The CDR3 nucleotides are TGCGCCAGCAGTGAAGGGCAACCCACAGATACGCAGTATTTT. Amino acids: CASSEGQPTDTQYF.